This TCR beta chain appears in the sequencing data of a study of cytomegalovirus exposure and HLA in healthy donors. The study, taken as a whole, reports: HLA restriction was apparent for most CMV-associated TCR beta chains in a later analysis. Association with HLA alleles at 0.05 false discovery rate was found for 16,951 TCR beta sequences in a later analysis.

Donors were nominally healthy when sampled, though unrecorded immune exposures were likely. The study ran its PCR with 60 Vbeta and 13 Jbeta primers. Here immunoSEQ multiplex PCR was the method, and the copy in TCRdb shows in-frame clones only, minus some. The sample holds 200,000 or so clones; about 75% are singletons and the top ten take roughly 2%. The CDR3 runs to 15 residues. The germline V gene encodes CDR1 MGHDK and CDR2 SYGVNS. Trimming shortened V by 1 base and J by 5 bases, and 14 bases separated the two germline ends. This clone was seen once. No antigen is known for it. The rearrangement uses TRBV25-1 and TRBJ1-1, with D possibly matching TRBD1 (5 bases). The receptor comes from a man younger than 35 in good health and CMV-seronegative. Sequenced input: PBMCs. This CDR3 is CASSESHGGGTEAFF. In DNA, the CDR3 is TGTGCCAGCAGTGAATCACACGGGGGAGGGACTGAAGCTTTCTTT.